These T cell receptor beta chains were read from a single sample in a study of control samples from healthy donors and cancer patients. Method: immunoSEQ multiplex PCR; TCRdb's copy keeps in-frame clones and lacks some. The sample shows about 410,000 clones, 75% to 95% of them seen only once. Sample: PBMCs. These receptors all stem from a man in his forties with head and neck cancer. Each CDR3 is given with its conserved first and last residue. A D gene is named only where the DNA matches it firmly. A row's size may be missing; if present it is once, few, many or a size class.

D: TRBD2; V: TRBV14; J: TRBJ2-2; size: -; CDR3: CASSQVWLAGSTGELFF
D: TRBD2; V: TRBV28; J: TRBJ2-2; size: -; CDR3: CASSPGGVNTGELFF
D: -; V: TRBV5-1; J: TRBJ2-2; size: -; CDR3: CASSFVSANTGELFF
D: TRBD1; V: TRBV12-5; J: TRBJ1-2; size: -; CDR3: CASGPGTVYGYTF
D: TRBD1; V: TRBV5-5; J: TRBJ2-2; size: -; CDR3: CASSFTGGDTGELFF
D: -; V: TRBV19; J: TRBJ2-2; size: -; CDR3: CAGGAGTGELFF
D: -; V: TRBV6-5; J: TRBJ1-5; size: once; CDR3: CASRVTGDGNQPQHF
D: TRBD1; V: TRBV19; J: TRBJ1-5; size: -; CDR3: CASRWDRGIVGSNQPQHF
D: TRBD1; V: TRBV5-4; J: TRBJ2-5; size: -; CDR3: CASSPRDRGQETQYF
D: TRBD1; V: TRBV28; J: TRBJ1-6; size: -; CDR3: CASGGTGHSPLHF
D: TRBD1; V: TRBV7-3; J: TRBJ1-2; size: -; CDR3: CASSRTGDKDYGYTF
D: TRBD1; V: TRBV4-2; J: TRBJ1-4; size: -; CDR3: CASSQDRGQGETNEKLFF
D: -; V: TRBV6-1; J: TRBJ2-3; size: -; CDR3: CASSEASADTQYF
D: -; V: TRBV5-1; J: TRBJ2-7; size: -; CDR3: CASSPGDYYEQYF
D: -; V: TRBV30; J: TRBJ2-1; size: -; CDR3: CAWSEGGAYEQFF
D: TRBD1; V: TRBV5-4; J: TRBJ1-4; size: once; CDR3: CASSLARQGQNEKLFF
D: -; V: TRBV9; J: TRBJ1-1; size: -; CDR3: CASSVGGQSRTEAFF
D: -; V: TRBV5-1; J: TRBJ2-7; size: -; CDR3: CASSLAVGSQEQYF
D: -; V: TRBV5-1; J: TRBJ2-1; size: -; CDR3: CASSLDFSSYNEQFF
D: -; V: TRBV7-2; J: TRBJ2-3; size: -; CDR3: CASSLRLAQGENTQYF
D: TRBD1; V: TRBV3-1/TRBV3-2; J: TRBJ2-4; size: -; CDR3: CASSRDETGAKNIQYF
D: -; V: TRBV11-2; J: TRBJ2-1; size: -; CDR3: CASSFHNEQFF
D: TRBD1; V: TRBV7-2; J: TRBJ2-1; size: -; CDR3: CASSTRQGPYNEQFF
D: TRBD2; V: TRBV7-9; J: TRBJ2-1; size: -; CDR3: CASSLGRLAPYNEQFF
D: -; V: TRBV10-2; J: TRBJ2-5; size: once; CDR3: CASRSPGQRKETQYF
D: -; V: TRBV6-5; J: TRBJ2-5; size: -; CDR3: CASRSTGRETQYF
D: -; V: TRBV2; J: TRBJ2-5; size: once; CDR3: CASSEEGRGETQYF
D: -; V: TRBV10-3; J: TRBJ1-5; size: -; CDR3: CAISDWRGQPQHF
D: -; V: TRBV13; J: TRBJ2-5; size: -; CDR3: CASSLETRQETQYF
D: TRBD1; V: TRBV7-6; J: TRBJ2-7; size: -; CDR3: CASSLETGGLSYEQYF
D: -; V: TRBV7-9; J: TRBJ1-1; size: once; CDR3: CASSLALGRGKNTEAFF
D: -; V: TRBV5-8; J: TRBJ2-1; size: -; CDR3: CASSSGVGAYNEQFF
D: -; V: TRBV6-5; J: TRBJ1-1; size: -; CDR3: CATQRQGLNTEAFF
D: TRBD1; V: TRBV28; J: TRBJ1-6; size: -; CDR3: CASENRGDYNSPLHF
D: -; V: TRBV5-6; J: TRBJ2-3; size: -; CDR3: CASSLGGVEDTQYF
D: -; V: TRBV7-3; J: TRBJ2-3; size: -; CDR3: CASSLSGDTQYF
D: -; V: TRBV2; J: TRBJ1-1; size: -; CDR3: CARGDAGPEAFF
D: -; V: TRBV2; J: TRBJ2-7; size: -; CDR3: CASSEWLSREQYF